The T cell receptor beta chain under discussion was sequenced for a study of blood T cell repertoires in COVID-19. Background on the study: Both acute and convalescent COVID-19 samples were obtained from the United States, Italy and Spain.

Only in-frame clones appear in the TCRdb table, and some are missing; sequencing was by immunoSEQ multiplex PCR. This sample has 200,000 to 300,000 clones, with about 87% found just once. This clone was recorded a few times. Germline CDR1 is MDHEN and CDR2 is SYDVKM. The CDR3 totals 15 residues. V lost 5 bases, J lost 1 base, and 13 bases lay in between. The source material was peripheral blood. The chain uses TRBV28 and TRBJ2-3, with D tentatively TRBD2 (6 bases). The source is a woman in her fifties or sixties with COVID-19, enrolled during active disease. CDR3 amino acids: CASSGTWRGTDTQYF. In nucleotides, the CDR3 is TGTGCCAGCAGTGGGACTTGGCGGGGCACAGATACGCAGTATTTT.